These 25 T cell receptor beta chains originate from one sample sequenced in a study of metastatic and nonmetastatic thyroid tumors. TCRdb ran MiXCR on the PCR reads. Altogether roughly 10,000 clones are present, approximately 22% being singletons, with the ten largest covering around a sixth. Among the patients, none had received any treatment before thyroid surgery. The sequencing sample was made of adjacent normal tissue. These receptors were taken from a female donor with papillary thyroid cancer or a benign thyroid nodule (not recorded which). Some clones in this sample may be carry-over from other donors' samples.

There are a few counts of this clone. V is TRBV10-3 and J is TRBJ1-1; D unresolved. V lost 4 bases to trimming and J lost 1 base, with 10 bases between them. Germline CDR1 is ENHRY and CDR2 is SYGVKD. The CDR3 extends over 14 amino acids. The CDR3 sequence: CAISAGETNTEAFF. CDR3 nucleotide sequence: TGTGCCATCAGTGCCGGGGAGACGAACACTGAAGCTTTCTTT.

By sample share, this clone is medium-sized. The rearrangement uses TRBV2 and TRBJ1-1; D not certain. Looked up from germline, CDR1 is SNHLY and CDR2 is FYNNEI. Trimming cost V 5 bases and J 5 bases, with 12 bases left between them. This CDR3 is built from 13 residues. The CDR3: CASSTNGRTEAFF. DNA for the CDR3: TGTGCCAGCAGTACAAACGGGAGGACTGAAGCTTTCTTT.

The rearrangement joins TRBV12-3 or TRBV12-4 to TRBJ2-1, with TRBD2 matching over 7 bases. The CDR3 totals 15 residues. V lost 6 bases, J lost 4 bases, and 9 bases stayed unmatched. The CDR3 protein is CASSQSSGAYNEQFF. CDR3 in DNA: TGTGCCAGCAGCCAATCTAGCGGAGCTTACAATGAGCAGTTCTTC.

This clone was recorded a few times. V usage is TRBV5-4 and J usage is TRBJ2-5; no clear D gene. Trimming removed 2 bases at V and 4 bases at J, with 6 bases between. The CDR3 extends over 12 amino acids. CDR1 is SGHNT and CDR2 is YYREEE in the germline V gene (reference sequence). DNA of the CDR3: TGTGCCAGCAGCTTTATGGGAGAGACCCAGTACTTC. It yields the protein CASSFMGETQYF. Full variable domain (missing parts from reference TRBV5-4 and TRBJ2-5): ETGVTQSPTHLIKTRGQQVTLRCSSQSGHNTVSWYQQALGQGPQFIFQYYREEENGRGNFPPRFSGLQFPNYSSELNVNALELDDSALYLCASSFMGETQYFGPGTRLLVL.

This clone is a singleton in its sample. The V call is TRBV7-6, the J call TRBJ1-1; D might be TRBD1 (5 bases). The V gene lost 6 bases and the J gene lost 4 bases, with 12 bases spanning the gap. Germline V gene lookup returns CDR1 SGHVS and CDR2 FNYEAQ. This CDR3 is built from 13 residues. The CDR3 nucleotides read TGTGCCAGCAGTCCATCCAGGGTCACTGAAGCTTTCTTT. It translates to CASSPSRVTEAFF.

This clone has at least ten counts. The chain carries TRBV7-3 and TRBJ2-1, with unresolved D. This CDR3 spans 13 amino acids. With 3 bases removed from V and 5 bases from J, the gap between germline ends came to 8 bases. Germline-derived CDR1 and CDR2 are SGHTA and FQGTGA. The CDR3 here is CASSFSANNEQFF. As DNA, the CDR3 is TGTGCCAGCAGCTTTTCGGCGAACAATGAGCAGTTCTTC.

This clone was observed many times. The junction and the germline gene differ at one end; a read error may be behind it. The rearrangement uses TRBV7-2 and TRBJ1-4, with unresolved D. Germline CDR1 reads SGHTA; CDR2 reads FQGNSA. This CDR3 contains 15 residues. The CDR3 region is CASSFLKSFNKKLFF. In DNA, the CDR3 is TGTGCCAGCAGCTTTCTCAAGAGCTTTAATAAAAAACTGTTTTTT.

This clone is termed medium-sized. This rearrangement joins TRBV20-1 to TRBJ1-6; D is uncertain. CDR1 is DFQATT and CDR2 is SNEGSKA in the germline V gene (reference sequence). Trimming took 0 bases from V and 4 from J, leaving 7 bases between them. The CDR3 is 14 residues long. The CDR3 coding sequence is TGCAGTGCTAGAGATACGGGTTATAATTCACCCCTCCACTTT. Its translation: CSARDTGYNSPLHF.

This clone was seen once. The rearrangement joins TRBV4-1 to TRBJ2-7, with TRBD1 matching over 9 bases. Germline CDR1 reads MGHRA; CDR2 reads YSYEKL. The length of the CDR3 is 15 residues. This CDR3 reads CASRPGTGPFNELYV. Here the CDR3 DNA reads TGCGCCAGCAGACCAGGGACAGGGCCCTTTAACGAGCTGTACGTC.

The chain combines TRBV14 with TRBJ2-5, with D perhaps being TRBD1 or TRBD2 (5 bases each). The CDR3 has 14 amino acids. Trimming took 3 bases from V and 4 from J, leaving 12 bases between them. CDR1 is SGHDN and CDR2 is FVKESK in the germline V gene. CDR3 amino acids: CASSQYRDGETQYF. The CDR3 coding sequence is TGTGCCAGCAGCCAGTACCGGGACGGAGAGACCCAGTACTTC.

For this clone: Germline is not matched at one junction end, which may reflect a read error. This chain joins TRBV20-1 and TRBJ2-3; 9 bases are shared with TRBD2. The CDR3 totals 19 residues. CDR1 is DFQATT, CDR2 SNEGSKA, per germline (reference sequence). CDR3 region: CGARPMVELAGTRTDTQYF. As DNA, the CDR3 is TGCGGTGCTAGACCCATGGTGGAGCTAGCGGGGACCCGCACAGATACGCAGTATTTT.

The chain links TRBV9 to TRBJ1-2; the D gene is possibly TRBD1 (6 bases). V shed 3 bases and J shed 4 bases, with 19 bases lying between them. Per the germline V gene, CDR1 is SGDLS and CDR2 is YYNGEE. The length of the CDR3 is 16 residues. CDR3 DNA sequence: TGTGCCAGCAGCGCATGGGGTCTTCCAGGGGCCTATGGCTACACCTTC. This codes for CASSAWGLPGAYGYTF.

This clone was seen a handful of times. The chain couples TRBV6-2 or TRBV6-3 to TRBJ2-7; 9 bases are shared with TRBD1. Looked up from germline, CDR1 is MNHEY and CDR2 is SVGEGT. V shed 4 bases and J 6 bases; nucleotides not matched to a gene: 4. The CDR3 is 13 amino acids. The CDR3 coding sequence is TGTGCCAGCAGTTTTGGGACAGGGTCCGAGCAGTACTTC. Amino acids: CASSFGTGSEQYF.

Details on this clone: Germline is not matched at one junction end, which may reflect a read error. The gene calls are TRBV12-5 and TRBJ1-6, with a weak D call TRBD1 (5 bases). Germline V gene sequence: CDR1 LGHNT, CDR2 FRNRAP. The CDR3 runs to 17 residues. Written as DNA, the CDR3 is TGTGCTAGTGGTCCAAAGACAGAGAGCTCCTATAATTCACCCTTCCACTTC. Its translation is CASGPKTESSYNSPFHF.

This clone rates as medium-sized. The genes are TRBV12-3 or TRBV12-4 and TRBJ1-6; unclear D gene. V was cut by 1 base and J by 9 bases, with 13 bases left in between. This CDR3 spans 15 amino acids. The CDR3 DNA reads as TGTGCCAGCAGTTTAGTTTTCTACGAGGGTTCACCCCTCCACTTT. Its protein product is CASSLVFYEGSPLHF.

This clone was detected many times. The chain couples TRBV7-9 to TRBJ1-2, with 8 bases fitting TRBD1. Germline CDR1 and CDR2: SEHNR and FQNEAQ (reference sequence). CDR3 length equals 17 residues. V shed 5 bases, J shed 1 base, and the junction held 12 bases outside the gene matches. The CDR3 region is CASSPLFRDRSNYGYTF. The DNA of the CDR3 is TGTGCCAGCAGCCCCCTCTTCCGGGACAGGAGTAACTATGGCTACACCTTC.

This clone occurred many times. The CDR3 DNA follows: TGTGCCACCCAAAGGAGACGGGACACCCGAAGCACAGATACGCAGTATTTT. Translating it yields CATQRRRDTRSTDTQYF. This sequence joins TRBV19 and TRBJ2-3, with a possible D match to TRBD1 (6 bases). Germline CDR1 and CDR2: LNHDA and SQIVND (reference sequence). Trimming stripped 10 bases from V and 0 bases from J, with 23 bases between. The CDR3 has 17 residues.

This chain joins TRBV6-6 and TRBJ2-7, with 10 positions matching TRBD1. V was pared by 2 bases and J by 3 bases, with 7 bases of the junction left unmatched. There are 16 residues in the CDR3. Germline CDR1 is MNHNY and CDR2 is SVGAGI (reference sequence). CDR3 in amino acids: CASSYRGGTGDYEQYF. DNA of the CDR3: TGTGCCAGCAGTTACCGGGGGGGGACAGGGGACTACGAGCAGTACTTC.

The chain's CDR3 is CASRIWGRPDGYTF. CDR3 in DNA: TGTGCCAGCAGAATTTGGGGACGGCCAGATGGCTACACCTTC. The chain recombines TRBV28 with TRBJ1-2; D is perhaps TRBD1 (5 bases). CDR3 length: 14 amino acids. Germline-derived CDR1 and CDR2 are MDHEN and SYDVKM. The V end lost 6 bases, the J end lost 6 bases, and 17 bases lay between the germline ends.

This clone is deemed medium-sized. The chain uses TRBV7-6 and TRBJ1-2; D possibly corresponds to TRBD1 (5 bases). Trimming left V 5 bases short and J 8 bases short, with 18 bases between. Germline-derived CDR1 and CDR2 are SGHVS and FNYEAQ. CDR3 size: 14 residues. The CDR3 nucleotides are TGTGCCAGCAGCCCCGTCGGGGAAGGGGAAGGCTACACCTTC. This sequence encodes CASSPVGEGEGYTF.

Many counts were recorded for this clone. The chain links TRBV15 to TRBJ2-1; 7 bases map to TRBD1. This CDR3 contains 14 residues. Germline V CDR1 and CDR2: LNHNV, YYDKDF (reference sequence). The junction had 10 bases not matched to a gene; V was cut back by 7 bases and J by 7 bases. CDR3 region: CATTKGAGANEQFF. DNA for the CDR3: TGTGCCACCACCAAGGGGGCCGGGGCGAATGAGCAGTTCTTC.

The V and J genes are TRBV7-3 and TRBJ2-6, with D hard to call. This CDR3 is built from 16 residues. Looked up from germline, CDR1 is SGHTA and CDR2 is FQGTGA. Trimming pared 8 bases from V and 7 bases from J, leaving 21 bases between. CDR3 sequence (DNA): TGTGCCAGCGGGTTAGAAGGGCGGTATGGTGCCAACGTCCTGACTTTC. This translates into CASGLEGRYGANVLTF.

The sample holds many counts of this clone. The chain employs TRBV6-6 and TRBJ1-4; 10 bases are a match to TRBD1. Per germline, CDR1 MNHNY and CDR2 SVGAGI (reference sequence). V shed 0 bases and J 8 bases; nucleotides not matched to a gene: 12. This CDR3 is built from 18 residues. CDR3 DNA sequence: TGTGCCAGCAGTTACTCTTTCCTTCTGGGACAGGGGCAGGAAAAACTGTTTTTT. This encodes CASSYSFLLGQGQEKLFF.

This clone has ten or more counts. V and J are TRBV2 and TRBJ2-5; TRBD1 or TRBD2 may be the D gene (5 bases each). Trimming stripped 0 bases from V and 4 bases from J, with 9 bases between. The CDR3 runs to 14 residues. The germline gives CDR1 SNHLY, CDR2 FYNNEI. CDR3 sequence (DNA): TGTGCCAGCAGTGAAGCGGGGGTAAGAGAGACCCAGTACTTC. Its translation is CASSEAGVRETQYF. The complete variable domain, with remaining parts taken from reference TRBV2 and TRBJ2-5, reads EPEVTQTPSHQVTQMGQEVILRCVPISNHLYFYWYRQILGQKVEFLVSFYNNEISEKSEIFDDQFSVERPDGSNFTLKIRSTKLEDSAMYFCASSEAGVRETQYFGPGTRLLVL.

This clone has at least ten counts. A much larger clonotype is one base distant, so this may be a read error. The chain links TRBV6-1 to TRBJ1-4, with TRBD1 as a possible D gene (5 bases). Germline CDR1 and CDR2: MNHNS and SASEGT. This CDR3 has 13 residues. CDR3 bases: TGTGCCAGCAGACCGCAGGGAGGGGAAAAACTGTCTTTT. Amino acids: CASRPQGGEKLSF.